This T cell receptor (beta chain) came from a study of cytomegalovirus exposure and HLA in healthy donors. Primers included in the PCR were 60 Vbeta and 13 Jbeta primers. Only in-frame clones appear in the TCRdb table, and some are missing; sequencing was by immunoSEQ multiplex PCR. The data show 77,000 or so clones, with over 70% seen just once and roughly 7.1% held by the top ten. This clone showed up just once. CDR1 and CDR2 from the germline V gene are LNHDA and SQIVND (reference sequence). Germline trimming cut 5 bases from V and 3 bases from J; bases unmatched to any gene: 6. CDR3 size: 15 residues.

The specimen sequenced was PBMCs. This chain uses TRBV19 with TRBJ1-5; TRBD1 aligns across 8 bases. This TCR came from a woman between 40 and 55 years old in good health and CMV-seronegative. The CDR3: CASSRGQELNQPQHF. The CDR3 DNA reads TGTGCCAGTAGTCGGGGACAGGAGCTCAATCAGCCCCAGCATTTT.